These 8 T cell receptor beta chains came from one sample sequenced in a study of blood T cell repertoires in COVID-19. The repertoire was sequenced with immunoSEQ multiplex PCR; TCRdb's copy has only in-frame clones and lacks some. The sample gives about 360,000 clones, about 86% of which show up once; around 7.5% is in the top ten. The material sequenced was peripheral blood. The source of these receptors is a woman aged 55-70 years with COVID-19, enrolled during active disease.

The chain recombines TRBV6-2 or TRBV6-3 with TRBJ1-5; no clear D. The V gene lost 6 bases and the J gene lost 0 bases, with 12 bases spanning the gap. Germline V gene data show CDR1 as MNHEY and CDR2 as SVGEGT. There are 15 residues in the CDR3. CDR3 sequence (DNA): TGTGCCAGCAGCCGCTCGGGATATAGCAATCAGCCCCAGCATTTT. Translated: CASSRSGYSNQPQHF.

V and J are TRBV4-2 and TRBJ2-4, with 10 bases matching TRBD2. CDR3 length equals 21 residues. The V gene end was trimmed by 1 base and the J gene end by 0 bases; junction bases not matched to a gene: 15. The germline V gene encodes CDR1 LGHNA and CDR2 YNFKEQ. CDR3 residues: CASSQGPGWVAGGLAKNIQYF. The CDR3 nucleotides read TGTGCCAGCAGCCAAGGCCCCGGGTGGGTAGCGGGGGGCCTAGCCAAAAACATTCAGTACTTC.

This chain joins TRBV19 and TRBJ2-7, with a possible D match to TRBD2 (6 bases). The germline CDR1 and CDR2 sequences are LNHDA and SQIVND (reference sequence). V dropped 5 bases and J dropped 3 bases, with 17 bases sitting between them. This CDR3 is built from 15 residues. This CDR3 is CASSPGSRGFYEQYF. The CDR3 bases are TGTGCCAGTAGTCCCGGCTCGCGGGGATTCTACGAGCAGTACTTC.

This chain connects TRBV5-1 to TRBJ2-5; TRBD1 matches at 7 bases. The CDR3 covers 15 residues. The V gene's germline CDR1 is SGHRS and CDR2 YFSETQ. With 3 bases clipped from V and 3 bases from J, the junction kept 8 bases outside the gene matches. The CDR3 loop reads CASSSTGTEEETQYF. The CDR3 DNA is TGCGCCAGCAGCTCAACCGGGACAGAAGAAGAGACCCAGTACTTC.

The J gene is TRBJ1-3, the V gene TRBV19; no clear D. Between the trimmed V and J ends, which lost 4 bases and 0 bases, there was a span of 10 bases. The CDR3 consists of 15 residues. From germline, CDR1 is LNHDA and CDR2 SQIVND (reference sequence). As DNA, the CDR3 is TGTGCCAGTAGTACGATACAGAGCTCTGGAAACACCATATATTTT. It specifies CASSTIQSSGNTIYF.

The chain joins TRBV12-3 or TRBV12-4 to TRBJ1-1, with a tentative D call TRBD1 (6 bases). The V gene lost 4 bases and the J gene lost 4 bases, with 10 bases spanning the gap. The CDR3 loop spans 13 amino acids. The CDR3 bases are TGTGCCAGCAGTTCAAACAGGGCCACTGAAGCTTTCTTT. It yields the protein CASSSNRATEAFF.

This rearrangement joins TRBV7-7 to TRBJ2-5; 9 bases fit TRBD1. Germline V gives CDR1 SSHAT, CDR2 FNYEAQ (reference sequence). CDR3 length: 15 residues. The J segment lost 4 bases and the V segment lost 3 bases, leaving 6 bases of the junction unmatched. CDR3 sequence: CASSLRQGDRETQYF. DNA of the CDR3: TGTGCCAGCAGCTTGAGACAGGGGGATAGAGAGACCCAGTACTTC.

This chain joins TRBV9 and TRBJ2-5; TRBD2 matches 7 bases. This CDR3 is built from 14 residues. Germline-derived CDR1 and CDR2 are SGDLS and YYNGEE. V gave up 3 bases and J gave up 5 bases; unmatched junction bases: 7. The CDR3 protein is CASSASGGGETQYF. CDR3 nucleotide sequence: TGTGCCAGCAGCGCGAGTGGGGGAGGGGAGACCCAGTACTTC.